Sequencing of this TCR beta chain was carried out in a study of cytomegalovirus exposure and HLA in healthy donors. Study-wide findings and caveats: Overall, around 150 TCR beta chains were annotated as cytomegalovirus-associated. Later, TCR association rates were found to vary by HLA locus, highest for DRB1 and lowest for HLA-C.

In germline, CDR1 is SGHAT, CDR2 FQNNGV. This CDR3 is 12 amino acids long. V was pared by 5 bases and J by 0 bases, with 3 bases between. About this clone itself: Antigen specificity is unknown.

Donors were nominally healthy when sampled, though unrecorded immune exposures were likely. The primer mix had 60 Vbeta and 13 Jbeta primers. Here immunoSEQ multiplex PCR was the method, and the copy in TCRdb shows in-frame clones only, minus some. The data contain about 190,000 clones, more than 80% of them seen just once; the ten biggest clones take up approximately 2.4%. The sample taken for sequencing was PBMCs. The chain has TRBV11-2 and TRBJ2-3; no clear D. This receptor was taken from a woman aged 50 to 65 in good health and CMV-seropositive. CDR3 nucleotides: TGTGCCAGCAGCCAAAGCACAGATACGCAGTATTTT. Translation: CASSQSTDTQYF. Using reference TRBV11-2 and TRBJ2-3 for the parts outside the CDR3, the full variable domain is EAGVAQSPRYKIIEKRQSVAFWCNPISGHATLYWYQQILGQGPKLLIQFQNNGVVDDSQLPKDRFSAERLKGVDSTLKIQPAKLEDSAVYLCASSQSTDTQYFGPGTRLTVL.